This TCR beta chain was observed in a study of cytomegalovirus exposure and HLA in healthy donors. Overall study results and limits: Among TCR beta chains, those listed as cytomegalovirus-associated numbered over 150.

Germline V lookup: CDR1 SGHRS, CDR2 YFSETQ. V was pared by 2 bases and J by 2 bases, with 16 bases between. This CDR3 contains 16 residues. Primers included in the PCR were 60 Vbeta and 13 Jbeta primers. The method was immunoSEQ multiplex PCR; TCRdb's version includes in-frame clones alone and lacks a portion of them. The table includes around 94,000 clones, about 88% detected once. Comments on this clone: What it binds is not known.

The TCR was taken from a man younger than 35 in good health and CMV-seronegative. The sequenced material came from PBMCs. This chain links TRBV5-1 with TRBJ1-1; a weak D match, TRBD1 (6 bases). In DNA, the CDR3 is TGCGCCAGCAGCTTTTCATGGGGGCCGGGCAACACTGAAGCTTTCTTT. This translates into CASSFSWGPGNTEAFF.